The 19 T cell receptor beta chains presented below share a single source sample, sequenced in a study of shared clonotypes between healthy human individuals. In the naive CD8 group, cells lacked CD45RO and were positively selected for CCR7, so terminally differentiated effector memory CD45RA+ cells were left out. Sequencing was performed with immunoSEQ multiplex PCR; in TCRdb, only in-frame clones are kept and a portion is missing. The table has some 2,100,000 clones, about 92% seen once. Sample: naive CD8+ T cells from PBMCs. The receptors come from a man between 18 and 29 years old in good health. Some clones in this sample may be carry-over from other donors' samples.

The J gene is TRBJ1-3, the V gene TRBV28, with D hard to call. Germline assignment: CDR1 MDHEN and CDR2 SYDVKM. V lost 4 bases and J 2 bases, leaving 6 bases between the germline ends. CDR3 size: 13 residues. In nucleotides, the CDR3 is TGTGCCAGCAGTTCCGGCACTGGAAACACCATATATTTT. Translation gives CASSSGTGNTIYF.

The V call is TRBV7-9, the J call TRBJ2-7; D is undetermined. Trimming stripped 4 bases from V and 2 bases from J, with 12 bases between. The germline V gene has CDR1 SEHNR and CDR2 FQNEAQ (reference sequence). The length of the CDR3 is 14 residues. The CDR3 reads CASSSLGTTYEQYF. DNA for the CDR3: TGTGCCAGCAGCTCCCTGGGCACCACCTACGAGCAGTACTTC.

The table lists this clone with a count of one. V is TRBV5-4 and J is TRBJ1-1, with a weak D call TRBD1 (6 bases). Germline V lookup: CDR1 SGHNT, CDR2 YYREEE (reference sequence). V was shortened by 0 bases and J by 6 bases, with 18 bases between the two germline ends. The CDR3 is 16 amino acids. The CDR3 loop is CASSLVGPGANAEAFF. CDR3 bases: TGTGCCAGCAGCTTGGTAGGCCCGGGGGCCAACGCTGAAGCTTTCTTT.

This chain links TRBV27 with TRBJ2-3, with D possibly TRBD2 on 6 matching bases. V was pared by 4 bases and J by 6 bases, with 29 bases between. Germline V gene lookup returns CDR1 MNHEY and CDR2 SMNVEV (reference sequence). The CDR3 runs to 19 residues. The CDR3, as DNA: TGTGCCAGCAGTTATGGGGGTTTAGGAGGGAGCGGGCCCCGGGATACGCAGTATTTT. This sequence encodes CASSYGGLGGSGPRDTQYF.

The J gene is TRBJ2-7, the V gene TRBV7-9, with 8 bases aligning to TRBD2. The CDR3 totals 13 residues. V trimming: 5 bases; J trimming: 5 bases; junction bases outside the gene matches: 5. Per germline, CDR1 SEHNR and CDR2 FQNEAQ (reference sequence). CDR3 nucleotide sequence: TGTGCCAGCAGCCGGACTAGCATCCACGAGCAGTACTTC. This sequence encodes CASSRTSIHEQYF.

This clone was observed once. The chain uses TRBV6-5 and TRBJ1-2; TRBD1 is a possible D gene (6 bases). Germline V gives CDR1 MNHEY, CDR2 SVGAGI. The CDR3 length is 15 residues. Between the trimmed V and J ends, which lost 6 bases and 3 bases, there was a span of 17 bases. CDR3 DNA: TGTGCCAGCAGGCTCCAGGGGTACGGTGACTATGGCTACACCTTC. It specifies CASRLQGYGDYGYTF.

The chain is built from TRBV4-1 and TRBJ2-7; 7 bases line up with TRBD1. J was trimmed by 2 bases and V by 4 bases; bases with no gene match: 8. The V gene's germline CDR1 is MGHRA and CDR2 YSYEKL. The CDR3 loop spans 15 amino acids. The CDR3, as DNA: TGCGCCAGCAGCCCGTCCGGGCAGGGGGCCTACGAGCAGTACTTC. Protein: CASSPSGQGAYEQYF.

The chain links TRBV7-6 to TRBJ2-1, with D perhaps TRBD1 or TRBD2 (5 bases each). This CDR3 comprises 16 residues. From germline, CDR1 is SGHVS and CDR2 FNYEAQ. V dropped 3 bases and J dropped 7 bases, with 19 bases sitting between them. The CDR3 nucleotides are TGTGCCAGCAGCTTGGGGTGGGACGCTCGTCCAAATGAGCAGTTCTTC. This gives the protein CASSLGWDARPNEQFF.

The chain links TRBV18 to TRBJ2-5, with D perhaps TRBD2 (5 bases). This CDR3 contains 15 residues. CDR1 is KGHSH, CDR2 LQKENI, per germline. Trimming stripped 2 bases from V and 5 bases from J, with 15 bases between. The CDR3 is CASSPRERNPETQYF. DNA for the CDR3: TGTGCCAGCTCACCAAGGGAGAGAAACCCGGAGACCCAGTACTTC.

The CDR3 DNA follows: TGTGCCAGCAGCTTCGTTTTCACCGAGCAGTACTTC. Amino acid sequence: CASSFVFTEQYF. The genes are TRBV7-9 and TRBJ2-7; no clear D gene. V was cut by 3 bases and J by 6 bases, with 9 bases left in between. Germline V gene lookup returns CDR1 SEHNR and CDR2 FQNEAQ (reference sequence). There are 12 residues in the CDR3. Looking up the rest from reference TRBV7-9 and TRBJ2-7 gives the full variable domain: DTGVSQNPRHKITKRGQNVTFRCDPISEHNRLYWYRQTLGQGPEFLTYFQNEAQLEKSRLLSDRFSAERPKGSFSTLEIQRTEQGDSAMYLCASSFVFTEQYFGPGTRLTVT.

The chain has TRBV15 and TRBJ2-4, with 14 bases identical to TRBD2. From germline, CDR1 is LNHNV and CDR2 YYDKDF (reference sequence). Unmatched junction bases numbered 17, after V lost 5 bases and J lost 2 bases. The CDR3 has 21 amino acids. The CDR3 loop is CATSPRTTGLAGVGSKNIQYF. The CDR3 DNA sequence: TGTGCCACCAGCCCAAGGACAACGGGACTAGCGGGAGTGGGGTCCAAAAACATTCAGTACTTC.

V gene TRBV9 combines with J gene TRBJ2-2; 8 nucleotides align to TRBD2. The V and J ends lost 5 bases and 0 bases, in that order; junction bases with no gene match: 9. CDR3 size: 17 residues. CDR1 is SGDLS, CDR2 YYNGEE, per germline. CDR3 nucleotide sequence: TGTGCCAGCAGACCACGGGAGGGGACAACGAACACCGGGGAGCTGTTTTTT. It is translated as CASRPREGTTNTGELFF.

This chain connects TRBV2 to TRBJ2-7; the match to TRBD1 covers 7 bases. The CDR3 is made up of 15 amino acids. After removal of 4 bases from V and 7 bases from J, the junction contained 13 bases not matched to a gene. From germline, CDR1 is SNHLY and CDR2 FYNNEI. This chain's CDR3 is CASSGWGRGGSEQYF. The CDR3 DNA sequence: TGTGCCAGCAGTGGTTGGGGTAGAGGGGGCTCTGAGCAGTACTTC.

The chain carries TRBV30 and TRBJ2-1; D gene uncertain. Germline-derived CDR1 and CDR2 are GTSNPN and SVGIG (reference sequence). The ends were cut back, 0 bases at V and 4 bases at J, with 10 bases in the middle. The CDR3 is 14 residues long. The CDR3 reads CAWSVRRSYNEQFF. The CDR3 bases are TGTGCCTGGAGTGTTCGAAGAAGTTACAATGAGCAGTTCTTC.

The rearrangement links TRBV27 to TRBJ2-5; D is unclear. CDR3 length: 12 amino acids. Germline values: CDR1 MNHEY, CDR2 SMNVEV (reference sequence). Trimming removed 10 bases from V and 2 bases from J, with 11 bases in between. CDR3 DNA: TGTGCCACCCGGACCGATCAAGAGACCCAGTACTTC. It specifies CATRTDQETQYF.

This chain connects TRBV27 to TRBJ2-7, with TRBD2 identical over 9 bases. With 3 bases clipped from V and 7 bases from J, the junction kept 13 bases outside the gene matches. The CDR3 loop spans 16 amino acids. Germline loops: CDR1 MNHEY, CDR2 SMNVEV (reference sequence). This CDR3 reads CASSFASSGILGEQYF. As DNA, the CDR3 is TGTGCCAGCAGTTTTGCGTCTAGCGGGATCCTCGGGGAGCAGTACTTC.

In its sample, this clone was seen once. The V gene is TRBV27, the J gene TRBJ2-1; TRBD2 agrees at 8 bases. The V gene's germline CDR1 is MNHEY and CDR2 SMNVEV (reference sequence). CDR3 length equals 14 residues. Losses at the gene ends were 7 bases for V and 1 base for J; bases not matched to a gene: 3. The CDR3 DNA reads as TGTGCCAGCAAGCGGGAGAGGTCCTACAATGAGCAGTTCTTC. Translated, it gives CASKRERSYNEQFF.

CDR3 sequence reads: CASSFGLAGPFRPGGTQYF. The CDR3 nucleotides are TGTGCCAGCAGCTTCGGACTAGCGGGCCCTTTCAGACCCGGAGGCACGCAGTATTTT. The V call is TRBV5-6, the J call TRBJ2-3; 11 bases map to TRBD2. Losses at the gene ends were 2 bases for V and 9 bases for J; bases not matched to a gene: 20. The CDR3 length is 19 residues. Germline values: CDR1 SGHDT, CDR2 YYEEEE.

The V call is TRBV6-1, the J call TRBJ1-1; D may be TRBD1 (5 bases). V gave up 3 bases and J gave up 1 base, with 12 bases separating them. The CDR3 contains 15 residues. Germline CDR1 MNHNS, CDR2 SASEGT. CDR3 region: CASSDYLGTNTEAFF. CDR3 nucleotides: TGTGCCAGCAGTGATTACCTGGGGACGAACACTGAAGCTTTCTTT.